This T cell receptor (beta chain) was obtained from a study of blood T cell repertoires in COVID-19. TCRdb's table, derived via immunoSEQ multiplex PCR, lists solely in-frame clones and lacks some. The sample has about 44,000 clones; about 85% are singletons. CDR1 and CDR2 from the germline V gene are SGHVS and FNYEAQ. The length of the CDR3 is 15 residues. Trimming took 6 bases from V and 4 from J; bases not matched to a gene: 7. The sequenced material came from peripheral blood. The TCR sequence derives from a woman older than 75 in a cohort sampled during active or convalescent COVID-19. V is TRBV7-6 and J is TRBJ2-1, with 9 bases that match TRBD2. This CDR3 is CASRLIAGEYNEQFF. The CDR3 DNA sequence: TGTGCCAGCAGATTAATAGCGGGAGAATACAATGAGCAGTTCTTC.